This T cell receptor (beta chain) was documented in a study of T cells in Graves' hyperthyroidism and ophthalmopathy. General study results and limits: Ophthalmopathy was distinguished from stable hyperthyroidism by 13 V-J signatures. Blood also showed most of the thyroid clonotypes that were expanded above 0.001.

This clonotype came up many times. Its target is not known. Those patients with uncontrolled infection, other autoimmune disease, pregnancy or lactation were excluded. What was amplified from RNA transcripts were TCR beta CDR3 regions. In the first-round RT-PCR of the TCR CDR3, the HTBI primer set was used. TCRdb reanalysed the multiplex PCR reads using MiXCR and keeps one entry per CDR3 protein. In the table there are hundreds of thousands of distinct CDR3 sequences, 20% of which are singletons. Between the trimmed V and J ends, which lost 3 bases and 6 bases, there was a span of 18 bases. Germline assignment: CDR1 MDHEN and CDR2 SYDVKM. There are 16 residues in the CDR3.

Sequencing used blood. This chain connects TRBV28 to TRBJ2-1, with D possibly being TRBD2 (6 bases). The TCR was taken from a man aged 40-49 years with Graves' ophthalmopathy. The CDR3 reads CASSFPTLGGINEQFF. CDR3 nucleotide sequence: TGTGCCAGCAGTTTTCCAACCCTCGGGGGAATCAATGAGCAGTTCTTC.